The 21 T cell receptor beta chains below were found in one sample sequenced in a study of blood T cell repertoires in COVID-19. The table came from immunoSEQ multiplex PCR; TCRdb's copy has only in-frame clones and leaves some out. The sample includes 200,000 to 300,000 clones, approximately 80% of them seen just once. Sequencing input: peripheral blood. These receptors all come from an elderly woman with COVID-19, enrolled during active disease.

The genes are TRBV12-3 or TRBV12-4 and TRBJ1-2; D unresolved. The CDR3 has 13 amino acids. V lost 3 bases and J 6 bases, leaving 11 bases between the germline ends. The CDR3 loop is CASSFGRVHGYTF. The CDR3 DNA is TGTGCCAGCAGTTTCGGGAGGGTGCATGGCTACACCTTC.

For the CDR3, the DNA is TGTGCCTGTTATCTCGGCTACGAGCAGTACTTC. Translation gives CACYLGYEQYF. The genes are TRBV30 and TRBJ2-7; D not resolved. Germline assignment: CDR1 GTSNPN and CDR2 SVGIG (reference sequence). The V gene lost 6 bases and the J gene lost 3 bases, with 9 bases spanning the gap. CDR3 length: 11 amino acids.

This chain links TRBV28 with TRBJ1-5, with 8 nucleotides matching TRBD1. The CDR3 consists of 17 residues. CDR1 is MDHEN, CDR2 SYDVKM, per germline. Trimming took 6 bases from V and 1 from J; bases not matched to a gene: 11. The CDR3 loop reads CASSPRGRGRSNQPQHF. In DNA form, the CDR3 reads TGTGCCAGCAGCCCGAGAGGCAGGGGGCGGAGCAATCAGCCCCAGCATTTT.

The CDR3 protein is CASSPPARVQGGYTF. CDR3 nucleotides: TGTGCCAGCAGTCCCCCTGCCAGGGTGCAGGGTGGCTACACCTTC. The chain employs TRBV28 and TRBJ1-2; D is perhaps TRBD1 (5 bases). Germline V gene lookup returns CDR1 MDHEN and CDR2 SYDVKM. Trimming pared 5 bases from V and 7 bases from J, leaving 20 bases between. The CDR3 consists of 15 residues.

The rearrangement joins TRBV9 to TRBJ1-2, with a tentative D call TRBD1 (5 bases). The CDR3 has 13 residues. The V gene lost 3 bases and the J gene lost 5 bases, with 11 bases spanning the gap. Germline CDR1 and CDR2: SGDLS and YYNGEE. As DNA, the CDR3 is TGTGCCAGCAGCGGGGGCGGACGGTATGGCTACACCTTC. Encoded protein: CASSGGGRYGYTF.

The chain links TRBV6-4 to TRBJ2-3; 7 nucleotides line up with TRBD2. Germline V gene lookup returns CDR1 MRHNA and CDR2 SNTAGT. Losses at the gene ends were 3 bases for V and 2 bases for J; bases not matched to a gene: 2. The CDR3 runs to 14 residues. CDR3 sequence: CASSERGDTDTQYF. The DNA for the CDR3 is TGTGCCAGCAGTGAACGGGGGGACACAGATACGCAGTATTTT.

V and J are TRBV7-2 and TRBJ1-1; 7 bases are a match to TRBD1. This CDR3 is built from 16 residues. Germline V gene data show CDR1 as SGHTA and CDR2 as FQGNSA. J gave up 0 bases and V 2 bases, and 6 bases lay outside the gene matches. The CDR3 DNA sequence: TGTGCCAGCAGCTTATCCGTGGACAGGATGAACACTGAAGCTTTCTTT. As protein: CASSLSVDRMNTEAFF.

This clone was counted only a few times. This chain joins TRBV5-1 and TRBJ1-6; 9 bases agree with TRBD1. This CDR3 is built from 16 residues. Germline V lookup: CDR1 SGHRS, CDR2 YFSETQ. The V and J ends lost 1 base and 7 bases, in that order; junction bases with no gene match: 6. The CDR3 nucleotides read TGCGCCAGCAGCTTGCTCGCCGGACAGGGGAATTCACCCCTCCACTTT. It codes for CASSLLAGQGNSPLHF.

For the CDR3, the DNA is TGTGCTAGTGGTTTTTCAGGGGGTTTTGGAAACACCATATATTTT. Its translation: CASGFSGGFGNTIYF. The chain uses TRBV12-5 and TRBJ1-3, with TRBD1 matching 7 bases. Germline-derived CDR1 and CDR2 are LGHNT and FRNRAP. The CDR3 totals 15 residues. J gave up 3 bases and V 3 bases, and 5 bases lay outside the gene matches.

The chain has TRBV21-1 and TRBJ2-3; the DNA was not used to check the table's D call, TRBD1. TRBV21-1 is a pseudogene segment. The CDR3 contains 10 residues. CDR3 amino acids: CASSGSTQYF. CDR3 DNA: TGTGCCAGCAGCGGCTCTACGCAGTATTTT.

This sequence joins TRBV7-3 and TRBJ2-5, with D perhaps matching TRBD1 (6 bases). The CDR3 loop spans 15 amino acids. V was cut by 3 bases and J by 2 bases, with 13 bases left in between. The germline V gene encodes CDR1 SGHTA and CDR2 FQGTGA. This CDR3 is CASSFQQGPQETQYF. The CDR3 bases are TGTGCCAGCAGCTTCCAACAGGGACCTCAAGAGACCCAGTACTTC.

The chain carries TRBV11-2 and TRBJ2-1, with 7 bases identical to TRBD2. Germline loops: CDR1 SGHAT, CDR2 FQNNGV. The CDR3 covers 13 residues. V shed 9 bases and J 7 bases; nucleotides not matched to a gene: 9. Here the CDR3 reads CASSSGPVNEQFF. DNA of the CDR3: TGTGCCAGTAGTAGCGGGCCCGTAAATGAGCAGTTCTTC.

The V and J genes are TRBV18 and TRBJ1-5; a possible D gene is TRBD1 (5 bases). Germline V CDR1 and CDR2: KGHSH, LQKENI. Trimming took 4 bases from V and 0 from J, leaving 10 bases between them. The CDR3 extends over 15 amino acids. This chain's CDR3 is CASSRSTDSNQPQHF. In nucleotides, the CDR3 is TGTGCCAGCTCACGCTCGACAGATAGCAATCAGCCCCAGCATTTT.

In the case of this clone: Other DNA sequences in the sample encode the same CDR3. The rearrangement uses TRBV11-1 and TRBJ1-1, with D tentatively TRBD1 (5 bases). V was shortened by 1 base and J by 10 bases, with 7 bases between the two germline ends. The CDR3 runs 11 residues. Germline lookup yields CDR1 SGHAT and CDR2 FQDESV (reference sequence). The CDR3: CASSLGGAAFF. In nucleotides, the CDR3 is TGTGCCAGCAGCTTAGGTGGGGCAGCTTTCTTT. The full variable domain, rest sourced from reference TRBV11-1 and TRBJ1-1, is EAEVAQSPRYKITEKSQAVAFWCDPISGHATLYWYRQILGQGPELLVQFQDESVVDDSQLPKDRFSAERLKGVDSTLKIQPAELGDSAMYLCASSLGGAAFFGQGTRLTVV.

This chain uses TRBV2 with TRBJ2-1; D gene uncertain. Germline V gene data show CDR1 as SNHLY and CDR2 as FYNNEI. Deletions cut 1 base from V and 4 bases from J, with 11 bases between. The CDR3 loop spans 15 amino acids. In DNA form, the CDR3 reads TGTGCCAGCAGTGAAGGCTCGCCCCGGTACAATGAGCAGTTCTTC. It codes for CASSEGSPRYNEQFF.

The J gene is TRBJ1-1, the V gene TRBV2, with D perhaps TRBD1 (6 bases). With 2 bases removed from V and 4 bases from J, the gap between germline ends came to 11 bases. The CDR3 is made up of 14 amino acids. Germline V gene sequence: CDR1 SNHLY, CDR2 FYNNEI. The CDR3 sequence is CASSESVRGTEAFF. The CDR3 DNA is TGTGCCAGCAGTGAATCGGTCAGGGGCACTGAAGCTTTCTTT.

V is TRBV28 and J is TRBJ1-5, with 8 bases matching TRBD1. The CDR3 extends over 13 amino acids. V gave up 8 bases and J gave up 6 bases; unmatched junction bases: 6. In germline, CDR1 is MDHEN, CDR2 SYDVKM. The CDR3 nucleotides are TGTGCCAGCGATACAGGGGGAGGTCAGCCCCAGCATTTT. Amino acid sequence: CASDTGGGQPQHF. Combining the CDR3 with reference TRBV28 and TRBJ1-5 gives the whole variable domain DVKVTQSSRYLVKRTGEKVFLECVQDMDHENMFWYRQDPGLGLRLIYFSYDVKMKEKGDIPEGYSVSREKKERFSLILESASTNQTSMYLCASDTGGGQPQHFGDGTRLSIL.

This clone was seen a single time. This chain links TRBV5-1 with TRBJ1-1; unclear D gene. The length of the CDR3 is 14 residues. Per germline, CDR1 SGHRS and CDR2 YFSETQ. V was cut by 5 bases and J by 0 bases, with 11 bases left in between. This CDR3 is CASSSGSLNTEAFF. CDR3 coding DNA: TGCGCCAGCAGTTCTGGGAGTTTGAACACTGAAGCTTTCTTT.

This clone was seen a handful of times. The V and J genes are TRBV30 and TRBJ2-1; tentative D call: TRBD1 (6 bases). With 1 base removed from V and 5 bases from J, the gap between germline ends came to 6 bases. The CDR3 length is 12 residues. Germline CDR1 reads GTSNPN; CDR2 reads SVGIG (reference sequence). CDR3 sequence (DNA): TGTGCCTGGAGTGGGACAGACAATGAGCAGTTCTTC. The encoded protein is CAWSGTDNEQFF.

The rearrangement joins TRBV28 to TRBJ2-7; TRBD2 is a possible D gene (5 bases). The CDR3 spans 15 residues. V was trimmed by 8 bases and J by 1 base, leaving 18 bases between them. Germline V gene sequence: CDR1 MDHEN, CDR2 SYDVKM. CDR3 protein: CASEAWRSPSYEQYF. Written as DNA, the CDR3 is TGTGCCAGCGAAGCGTGGAGGAGTCCGTCCTACGAGCAGTACTTC.

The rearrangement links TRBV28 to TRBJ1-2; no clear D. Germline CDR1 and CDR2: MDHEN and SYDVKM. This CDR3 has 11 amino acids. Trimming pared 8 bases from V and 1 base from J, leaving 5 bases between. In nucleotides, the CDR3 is TGTGCCAGCCGGGTTAACTATGGCTACACCTTC. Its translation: CASRVNYGYTF.